The present entry profiles one T cell receptor (beta chain) with its context. This record belongs to a study of shared clonotypes between healthy human individuals. Positive CCR7 selection of CD45RO-negative cells yielded the naive CD8 cells, and terminally differentiated effector memory CD45RA+ cells were excluded. V was shortened by 4 bases and J by 5 bases, with 6 bases between the two germline ends. Germline lookup yields CDR1 SQVTM and CDR2 ANQGSEA. The CDR3 extends over 11 amino acids. Here immunoSEQ multiplex PCR was the method, and the copy in TCRdb shows in-frame clones only, minus some. The sample lists some 2,100,000 clones; 90% to 95% were seen once.

The chain combines TRBV29-1 with TRBJ2-1; D call uncertain. The receptor's source is a young man in good health. Some clones in this sample may be carry-over from other donors' samples. The sequenced sample was naive CD8+ T cells from PBMCs. DNA for the CDR3: TGCAGCGTTGCCCTCCACAATGAGCAGTTCTTC. This translates into CSVALHNEQFF.